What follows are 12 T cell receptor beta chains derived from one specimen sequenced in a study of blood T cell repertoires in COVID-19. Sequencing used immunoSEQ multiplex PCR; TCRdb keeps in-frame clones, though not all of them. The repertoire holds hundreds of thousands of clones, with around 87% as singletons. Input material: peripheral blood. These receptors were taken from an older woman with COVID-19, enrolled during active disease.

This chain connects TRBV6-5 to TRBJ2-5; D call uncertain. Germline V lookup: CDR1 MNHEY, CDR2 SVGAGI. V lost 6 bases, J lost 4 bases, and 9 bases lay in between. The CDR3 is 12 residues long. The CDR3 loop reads CASSTDGETQYF. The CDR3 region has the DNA TGTGCCAGCAGCACAGACGGAGAGACCCAGTACTTC.

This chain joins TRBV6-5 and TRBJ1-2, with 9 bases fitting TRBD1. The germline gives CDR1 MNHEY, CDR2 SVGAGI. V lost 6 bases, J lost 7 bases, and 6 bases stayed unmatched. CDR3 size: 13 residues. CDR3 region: CASSRGQGGGYTF. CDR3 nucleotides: TGTGCCAGCAGCCGGGGACAGGGAGGTGGCTACACCTTC.

CDR3 loop: CSASGDTEAFF. Here the CDR3 DNA reads TGCAGTGCTAGCGGAGACACTGAAGCTTTCTTT. The rearrangement joins TRBV20-1 to TRBJ1-1; D uncertain. V was shortened by 3 bases and J by 3 bases, with 5 bases between the two germline ends. Germline loops: CDR1 DFQATT, CDR2 SNEGSKA (reference sequence). The CDR3 consists of 11 residues.

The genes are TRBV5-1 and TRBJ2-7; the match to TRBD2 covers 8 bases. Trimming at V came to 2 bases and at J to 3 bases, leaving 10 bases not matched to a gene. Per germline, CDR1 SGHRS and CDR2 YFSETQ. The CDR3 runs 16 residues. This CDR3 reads CASSFRPNRGGYEQYF. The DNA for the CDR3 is TGCGCCAGCAGCTTCCGACCAAACCGGGGGGGCTACGAGCAGTACTTC.

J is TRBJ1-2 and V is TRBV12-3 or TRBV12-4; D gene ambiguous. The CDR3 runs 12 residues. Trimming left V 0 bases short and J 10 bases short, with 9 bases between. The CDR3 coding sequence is TGTGCCAGCAGTTTAGCGCGTACAGACTACACCTTC. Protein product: CASSLARTDYTF.

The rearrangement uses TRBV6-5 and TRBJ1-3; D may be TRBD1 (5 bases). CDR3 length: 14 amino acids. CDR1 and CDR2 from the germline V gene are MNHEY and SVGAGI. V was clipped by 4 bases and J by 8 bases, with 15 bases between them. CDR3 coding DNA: TGTGCCAGCAGTTCCCGGGGGGTGGTTGACACCATATATTTT. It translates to CASSSRGVVDTIYF.

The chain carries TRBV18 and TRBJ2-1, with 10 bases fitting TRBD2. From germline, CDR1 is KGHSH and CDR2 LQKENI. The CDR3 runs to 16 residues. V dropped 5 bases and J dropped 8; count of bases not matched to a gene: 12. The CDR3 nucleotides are TGTGCCAGCTCATCTGGAAGCGGGGGGGCCTCAGATGAGCAGTTCTTC. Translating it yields CASSSGSGGASDEQFF.

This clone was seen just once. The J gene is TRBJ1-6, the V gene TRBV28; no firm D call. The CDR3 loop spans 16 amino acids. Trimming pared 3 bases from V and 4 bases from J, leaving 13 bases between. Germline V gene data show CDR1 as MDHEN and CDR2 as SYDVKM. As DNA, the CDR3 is TGTGCCAGCAGTTTTCCGGGAGCGTGGTATAATTCACCCCTCCACTTT. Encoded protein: CASSFPGAWYNSPLHF.

The CDR3 region is CASRTEGPQHF. DNA of the CDR3: TGTGCCAGTAGAACAGAGGGGCCCCAGCATTTT. The V gene is TRBV19, the J gene TRBJ1-5; D is uncertain. The CDR3 has 11 amino acids. Germline loops: CDR1 LNHDA, CDR2 SQIVND (reference sequence). V lost 6 bases and J lost 9, with 9 bases in between. Complete variable domain (other parts from reference TRBV19 and TRBJ1-5): DGGITQSPKYLFRKEGQNVTLSCEQNLNHDAMYWYRQDPGQGLRLIYYSQIVNDFQKGDIAEGYSVSREKKESFPLTVTSAQKNPTAFYLCASRTEGPQHFGDGTRLSIL.

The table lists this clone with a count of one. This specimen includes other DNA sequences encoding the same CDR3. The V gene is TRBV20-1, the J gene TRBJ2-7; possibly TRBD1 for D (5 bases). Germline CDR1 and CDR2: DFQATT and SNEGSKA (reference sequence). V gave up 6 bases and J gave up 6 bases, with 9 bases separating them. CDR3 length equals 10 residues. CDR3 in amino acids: CSAARGEQYF. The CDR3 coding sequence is TGCAGTGCGGCTAGGGGCGAGCAGTACTTC.

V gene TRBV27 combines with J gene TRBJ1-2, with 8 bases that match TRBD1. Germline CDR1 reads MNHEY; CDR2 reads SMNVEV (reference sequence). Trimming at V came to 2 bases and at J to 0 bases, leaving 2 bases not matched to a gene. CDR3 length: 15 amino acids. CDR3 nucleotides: TGTGCCAGCAGTTTAAAGACAGGGGCTAACTATGGCTACACCTTC. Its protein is CASSLKTGANYGYTF.

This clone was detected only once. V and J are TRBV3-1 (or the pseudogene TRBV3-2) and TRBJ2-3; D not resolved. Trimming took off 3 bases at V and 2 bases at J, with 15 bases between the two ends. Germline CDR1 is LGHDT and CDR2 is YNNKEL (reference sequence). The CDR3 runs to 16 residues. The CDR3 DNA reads TGTGCCAGCAGCCACATAGGCAGGCTCACCACAGATACGCAGTATTTT. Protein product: CASSHIGRLTTDTQYF.